Listed here is a single T cell receptor (beta chain). Its cognate antigen has yet to be identified. The input lacks base qualities; no much larger clone sits a single base away. The sample belongs to a study of human T cells and chemical hapten exposure (dated by TCRdb to about 2021). At the level of the whole study: For sensitization, 2% DPC in acetone was applied to a 2 cm by 2 cm area of upper inner arm skin. Patients additionally received weekly therapeutic DPC doses to the scalp throughout the approximately 22-week study period. The libraries were sequenced as a pool, and the TCR yield per sample differed mostly because of small variations in library volumes within the pool. Patch testing on the upper back used Finn chambers containing 0.01% DPC, with scoring done after 6 days according to International Contact Dermatitis Research Group standards. The mostly female patient cohort included alopecia areata with under or over 50% scalp involvement, alopecia totalis and alopecia universalis. For TCR sequencing, blood came from 25 to 30 alopecia patients at anywhere from one to four time points (pre-sensitization, 2, 6 and 24 weeks). Patient blood was sampled pre-sensitization (week 0) and at 2, 6 and about 24 weeks after DPC sensitization. Peripheral blood TCR repertoire changes were tracked in vivo in alopecia patients during primary and secondary sensitization to the hapten diphenylcyclopropenone (DPC). What the authors observed across the whole study: Alopecia, a presumed autoimmune disease, was present in all patients, so the immune response of the patients might differ from that of healthy individuals. Significantly more large CDR3 similarity clusters were formed by expanded TCRs than by pre-sensitization or healthy control sets, consistent with antigen-driven responses. After repeated subsampling, changes were observed in the strength of the expansion versus patch-test correlation and in the threshold at which the correlation became significant. The number of PT1 expanded TCRs positively correlated with patch test score, significant at thresholds 8, 16 and 32 but not 4. DPC sensitization did not change the number of TCRs with a frequency above 1 in 1000, and there was no evidence of changes in global repertoire structure.

Preparation of the library involved RACE. Sequencing used a NextSeq 500. Library preparation attached unique molecular identifiers to individual cDNA molecules for quantitative, reproducible TCR counting. Each blood RNA sample was used to sequence both TCR alpha and TCR beta chains. The authors' pipeline ran thus. Samples had a median of roughly 99,000 TCRs, with a range from about 23,224 to 700,000. The Decombinator software suite was used to annotate V, J and CDR3 in the TCR reads. Every sample was subsampled to the same number of TCRs (28,000) for the PS versus PT1 abundance plots. TCRs were defined as expanded if absent before sensitization and observed at least eight times at the 2-week time point. Starting from the raw public reads, TCRdb applied fastp trimming at Q25, assembled clones with MiXCR and retained in-frame beta chains. Rows matching on CDR3 protein sequence are summarized as one entry with the most common DNA and genes. These V and J calls are TCRdb output, not the study's own analysis. The sample data list some 90,000 distinct CDR3 sequences, and about 8% of these were observed just once. Roughly 2.6% of the sample lies in the top ten.

Germline trimming: 7 bases from V, 3 bases from J; junction bases outside gene matches: 4. CDR1 is given as ENHRY and CDR2 as SYGVKD, both from the germline V gene. The CDR3 starts with the cysteine, ends with the phenylalanine, and has 13 residues. CDR3 DNA only is kept here, 39 bases in frame from base 1. Reading the label with the study, this specimen's time point is: pre-sensitization, week 0. Sample treatment or condition, as interpreted from the label and publication: therapeutic diphenylcyclopropenone sensitization with weekly scalp DPC. At every patch-test visit, the blood draw took place before the patch test was put on. Patients were considered eligible if aged 18 to 70, diagnosed with alopecia and deemed suitable for DPC therapy, and patients were excluded if pregnant. Total RNA was isolated from unfractionated whole blood collected in Tempus Blood RNA tubes.

The rearranged segments are TRBV10-3 and TRBJ2-3, and TRBD1 aligns with 7 junction nucleotides. The TCR sequence derives from a man in his forties with alopecia areata. Some clones in this sample may be carry-over from other donors' samples. The sample was whole blood, taken in connection with sensitization to the hapten diphenylcyclopropenone (DPC). The sequence in DNA is TGTGCCATCACAGGGGGAGTAACAGATACGCAGTATTTT. Its translation reads: CAITGGVTDTQYF.